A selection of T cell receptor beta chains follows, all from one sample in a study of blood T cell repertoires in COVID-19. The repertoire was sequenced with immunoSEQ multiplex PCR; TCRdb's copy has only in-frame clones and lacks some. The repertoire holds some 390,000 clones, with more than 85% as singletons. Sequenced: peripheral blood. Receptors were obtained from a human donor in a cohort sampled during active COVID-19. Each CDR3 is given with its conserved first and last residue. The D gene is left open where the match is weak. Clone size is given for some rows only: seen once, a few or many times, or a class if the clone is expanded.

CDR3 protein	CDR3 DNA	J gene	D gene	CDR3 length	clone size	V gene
CASSSTGTGVQETQYF	TGTGCCAGTAGTTCAACCGGGACAGGGGTCCAAGAGACCCAGTACTTC	TRBJ2-5	TRBD1	16	-	TRBV19
CASSLAESAESTEAFF	TGCGCCAGCAGCTTGGCCGAGTCCGCGGAGAGCACTGAAGCTTTCTTT	TRBJ1-1	-	16	-	TRBV5-1
CASSARDGQPQHF	TGCGCCAGCAGTGCGCGAGATGGTCAGCCCCAGCATTTT	TRBJ1-5	-	13	once	TRBV10-1
CATSDTRTGNTEAFF	TGTGCCACCAGTGATACCAGGACAGGGAACACTGAAGCTTTCTTT	TRBJ1-1	TRBD1	15	-	TRBV24-1
CSVVESYEQYF	TGCAGCGTTGTAGAGAGTTACGAGCAGTACTTC	TRBJ2-7	-	11	-	TRBV29-1
CASSQRQSLYNSPLHF	TGTGCCAGCAGCCAACGACAGTCATTGTATAATTCACCCCTCCACTTT	TRBJ1-6	-	16	-	TRBV11-2
CASSYSSRGTHEQYF	TGTGCCAGCAGTTACTCGAGTCGGGGTACCCACGAGCAGTACTTC	TRBJ2-7	-	15	-	TRBV6-6
CASSSTGGYQETQYF	TGCGCCAGCAGCTCGACAGGGGGGTACCAAGAGACCCAGTACTTC	TRBJ2-5	TRBD1	15	once	TRBV5-1
CASSLAGGAYEQYF	TGTGCCAGCAGCTTAGCGGGGGGGGCATACGAGCAGTACTTC	TRBJ2-7	-	14	-	TRBV7-8
CASSLNKNTEAFF	TGTGCCAGCAGCTTAAACAAGAACACTGAAGCTTTCTTT	TRBJ1-1	-	13	-	TRBV7-9
CASSPFRSPYEQYF	TGTGCCAGCAGCCCCTTCCGGTCCCCCTACGAGCAGTACTTC	TRBJ2-7	-	14	-	TRBV4-2
CATHSGQANQPQHF	TGTGCCACCCACTCGGGACAGGCAAATCAGCCCCAGCATTTT	TRBJ1-5	TRBD1	14	-	TRBV24-1
CASSSVAGFSTDTQYF	TGTGCCAGCAGCTCCGTAGCGGGTTTTAGCACAGATACGCAGTATTTT	TRBJ2-3	TRBD2	16	-	TRBV11-2
CASSLTGTGAYEQYF	TGTGCCAGTAGTCTTACCGGGACAGGAGCCTACGAGCAGTACTTC	TRBJ2-7	TRBD1	15	-	TRBV19
CASSQDNILGGGSTDTQYF	TGTGCCAGCAGCCAAGATAACATCCTAGGGGGGGGTAGCACAGATACGCAGTATTTT	TRBJ2-3	-	19	-	TRBV4-2
CASSPTEVNEQFF	TGTGCCAGCAGCCCTACTGAGGTCAATGAGCAGTTCTTC	TRBJ2-1	-	13	-	TRBV13
CASSLAGLGNNEQFF	TGTGCTAGCAGCTTAGCTGGACTTGGGAACAATGAGCAGTTCTTC	TRBJ2-1	-	15	-	TRBV7-7
CAWSARLQGTYGYTF	TGTGCCTGGAGTGCCCGATTACAGGGTACTTATGGCTACACCTTC	TRBJ1-2	-	15	-	TRBV30
CASSLPGLAYEQYF	TGTGCCAGCAGCCTACCGGGACTAGCCTACGAGCAGTACTTC	TRBJ2-7	TRBD2	14	-	TRBV7-2
CASRKLAGAADTQYF	TGTGCCAGCAGAAAATTAGCGGGGGCGGCAGATACGCAGTATTTT	TRBJ2-3	TRBD2	15	once	TRBV2
CATSLTGESDQGRDTETFF	TGTGCCACCAGTCTAACTGGGGAATCGGACCAGGGAAGAGACACTGAAACTTTCTTT	TRBJ1-1	-	19	-	TRBV24-1
CASSQGAGEYEQYF	TGTGCCAGCAGCCAGGGAGCGGGAGAATACGAGCAGTACTTC	TRBJ2-7	TRBD2	14	-	TRBV28
CASSKDEREGPDTQYF	TGTGCCAGCAGCAAAGATGAGCGGGAGGGCCCAGATACGCAGTATTTT	TRBJ2-3	-	16	-	TRBV21-1
CASSELRDRYEQYF	TGTGCCAGCAGTGAATTGCGGGATCGGTACGAGCAGTACTTC	TRBJ2-7	-	14	-	TRBV6-1
CASSPHGTSGDEQFF	TGTGCCAGCAGCCCACACGGGACTAGCGGGGATGAGCAGTTCTTC	TRBJ2-1	TRBD2	15	-	TRBV9
CASSELTYNQPQHF	TGTGCCAGCAGTGAATTGACTTACAATCAGCCCCAGCATTTT	TRBJ1-5	-	14	-	TRBV25-1
CASSLAGRGTDTQYF	TGTGCCAGCAGCTTGGCTGGCAGGGGAACAGATACGCAGTATTTT	TRBJ2-3	-	15	-	TRBV5-4
CASSFDSSLSTDTQYF	TGTGCCAGCAGCTTCGACTCGTCGCTAAGCACAGATACGCAGTATTTT	TRBJ2-3	-	16	-	TRBV7-2